Listed here are 14 T cell receptor beta chains from one sample, sequenced in a study of T-cell memory formation after mild COVID-19. A single record per CDR3 protein comes from TCRdb applying MiXCR to the 5' RACE reads. The sample records about 88,000 distinct CDR3 sequences, more than 20% being singletons. Sequencing was done on a sample of PBMCs or a T cell subset sorted from them (not recorded which). The receptors originated from a man aged 18 to 30 who had mild COVID-19 (a few samples of this study predate the infection). Cell type and time point are not known.

The gene calls are TRBV5-1 and TRBJ2-3; D remains unclear. V lost 7 bases and J 4 bases, leaving 13 bases between the germline ends. CDR3 length equals 13 residues. The germline gives CDR1 SGHRS, CDR2 YFSETQ. The CDR3 loop reads CASAELGPDTQYF. CDR3 bases: TGCGCCAGCGCGGAGTTGGGCCCAGATACGCAGTATTTT.

This clonotype was counted between two and nine times. The chain uses TRBV6-5 and TRBJ2-3; 7 bases map to TRBD1. Germline V gene lookup returns CDR1 MNHEY and CDR2 SVGAGI. V lost 5 bases to trimming and J lost 2 bases; unmatched junction nucleotides: 7. There are 15 residues in the CDR3. The CDR3 DNA follows: TGTGCCAGCAGTCGACAGGGTCCGTTCACAGATACGCAGTATTTT. Its protein is CASSRQGPFTDTQYF.

The CDR3 is CASSLRLAGPRRDEQFF. The CDR3 nucleotides are TGCGCCAGCAGCTTGCGACTAGCGGGTCCTCGACGGGATGAGCAGTTCTTC. V usage is TRBV5-1 and J usage is TRBJ2-1; TRBD2 matches at 10 bases. Unmatched junction bases numbered 12, after V lost 1 base and J lost 8 bases. The CDR3 is made up of 17 amino acids. CDR1 is SGHRS and CDR2 is YFSETQ in the germline V gene.

The rearrangement links TRBV20-1 to TRBJ2-3, with a tentative D call TRBD1 (6 bases). The CDR3 runs 15 residues. V was pared by 2 bases and J by 1 base, with 13 bases between. CDR1 DFQATT and CDR2 SNEGSKA come from the germline V gene (reference sequence). The CDR3 protein is CSARSWTERTDTQYF. The CDR3 DNA follows: TGCAGTGCTAGATCCTGGACAGAGCGCACAGATACGCAGTATTTT.

The CDR3 DNA is TGTGCCAGCAGCTCTAACTACAGGGGCCTTGATGCGAACACTGAAGCTTTCTTT. It specifies CASSSNYRGLDANTEAFF. The chain uses TRBV11-2 and TRBJ1-1; 7 positions match TRBD1. The CDR3 is made up of 18 amino acids. The germline V gene encodes CDR1 SGHAT and CDR2 FQNNGV. J was trimmed by 1 base and V by 4 bases; bases with no gene match: 15.

CDR3 protein: CASSYSDSRATDTQYF. CDR3 DNA: TGTGCCAGCAGCTATTCGGACAGCCGTGCCACAGATACGCAGTATTTT. The chain has TRBV7-3 and TRBJ2-3; D possibly corresponds to TRBD1 (6 bases). CDR3 length: 16 amino acids. The V end was cut by 4 bases, the J end by 2 bases, with 16 bases between. Germline V gene sequence: CDR1 SGHTA, CDR2 FQGTGA.

This chain connects TRBV7-6 to TRBJ1-3; unclear D gene. The CDR3 has 15 amino acids. V lost 0 bases to trimming and J lost 0 bases, with 6 bases between them. CDR1 and CDR2 from the germline V gene are SGHVS and FNYEAQ. CDR3 sequence: CASSLAYSSGNTIYF. In DNA form, the CDR3 reads TGTGCCAGCAGCTTAGCGTATAGCTCTGGAAACACCATATATTTT.

This clonotype was picked up a small number of times. The chain recombines TRBV12-3 or TRBV12-4 with TRBJ2-2; D is perhaps TRBD1 (6 bases). The length of the CDR3 is 13 residues. V was clipped by 8 bases and J by 7 bases, with 14 bases between them. The CDR3 DNA sequence: TGTGCCAGCGAAGCCCAGGGGAACGGGGAGCTGTTTTTT. Translation gives CASEAQGNGELFF.

This chain uses TRBV29-1 with TRBJ1-2; 9 nucleotides align to TRBD1. The ends lost 7 bases at V and 12 bases at J; junction bases unmatched: 6. The V gene's germline CDR1 is SQVTM and CDR2 ANQGSEA. This CDR3 comprises 10 residues. The CDR3: CSDGTGKHTF. CDR3 DNA sequence: TGCAGCGACGGGACAGGGAAACACACCTTC.

This clonotype has more than one count but fewer than ten. CDR3 nucleotide sequence: TGCGCCAGCAGCCTTTGGACAGATAGCAATCAGCCCCAGCATTTT. Protein product: CASSLWTDSNQPQHF. This chain joins TRBV4-3 and TRBJ1-5; D may be TRBD1 (6 bases). This CDR3 spans 15 amino acids. Trimming removed 4 bases from V and 0 bases from J, with 10 bases in between. Germline V gene sequence: CDR1 LGHNA, CDR2 YSLEER.

There are many counts of this clonotype. This chain links TRBV5-1 with TRBJ2-1; 7 positions agree with TRBD1. This CDR3 region has 15 residues. Germline-derived CDR1 and CDR2 are SGHRS and YFSETQ. Germline trimming cut 4 bases from V and 1 base from J; bases unmatched to any gene: 5. The CDR3 bases are TGCGCCAGCAGCCAGGGGGTACTATCCTACAATGAGCAGTTCTTC. Residues: CASSQGVLSYNEQFF. The whole variable domain, filled in from reference TRBV5-1 and TRBJ2-1, reads KAGVTQTPRYLIKTRGQQVTLSCSPISGHRSVSWYQQTPGQGLQFLFEYFSETQRNKGNFPGRFSGRQFSNSRSEMNVSTLELGDSALYLCASSQGVLSYNEQFFGPGTRLTVL.

The sample holds a few counts of this clonotype. V gene TRBV6-5 combines with J gene TRBJ2-1, with 7 bases aligning to TRBD1. J lost 1 base, V lost 0 bases, and 3 bases had no gene match. This CDR3 has 16 amino acids. Germline V gene lookup returns CDR1 MNHEY and CDR2 SVGAGI. In DNA form, the CDR3 reads TGTGCCAGCAGTTACTCAGGGGGCTTTTCCTACAATGAGCAGTTCTTC. Its translation is CASSYSGGFSYNEQFF.

The genes are TRBV12-5 and TRBJ1-1; no definite D call. Germline loops: CDR1 LGHNT, CDR2 FRNRAP. This CDR3 spans 13 amino acids. V was trimmed by 1 base and J by 5 bases, leaving 8 bases between them. The CDR3 DNA reads TGTGCTAGTGGTTTGGGGGCGAAGACTGAAGCTTTCTTT. As protein: CASGLGAKTEAFF.

This clonotype was counted only a few times. The chain uses TRBV29-1 and TRBJ2-5, with D possibly matching TRBD1 (7 bases). Trimming took off 3 bases at V and 1 base at J, with 15 bases between the two ends. This CDR3 has 15 residues. CDR1 is SQVTM, CDR2 ANQGSEA, per germline. CDR3 nucleotides: TGCAGCGTTGACGAGGAGGGGGCGGGCCAAGAGACCCAGTACTTC. The encoded protein is CSVDEEGAGQETQYF.